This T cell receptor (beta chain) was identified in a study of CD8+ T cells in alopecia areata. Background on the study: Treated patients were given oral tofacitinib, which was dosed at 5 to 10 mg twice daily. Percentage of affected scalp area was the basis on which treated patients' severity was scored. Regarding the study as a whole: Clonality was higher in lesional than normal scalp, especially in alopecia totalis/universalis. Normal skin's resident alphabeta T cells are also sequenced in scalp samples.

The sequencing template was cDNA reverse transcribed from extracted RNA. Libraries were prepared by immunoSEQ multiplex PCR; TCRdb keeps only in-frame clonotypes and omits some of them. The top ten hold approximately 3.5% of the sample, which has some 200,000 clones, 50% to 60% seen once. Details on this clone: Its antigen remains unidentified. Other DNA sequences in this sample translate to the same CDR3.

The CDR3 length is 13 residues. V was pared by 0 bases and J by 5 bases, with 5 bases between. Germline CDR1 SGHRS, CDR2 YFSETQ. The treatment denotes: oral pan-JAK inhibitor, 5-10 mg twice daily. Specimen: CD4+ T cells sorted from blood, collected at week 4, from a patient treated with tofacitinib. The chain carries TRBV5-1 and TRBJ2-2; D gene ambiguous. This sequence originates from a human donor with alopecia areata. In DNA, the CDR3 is TGCGCCAGCAGCTTGGAAGGAACCGGGGAGCTGTTTTTT. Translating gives CASSLEGTGELFF.